A single sample is the source of the 20 T cell receptor beta chains below, sequenced in a study of cytomegalovirus exposure and HLA in healthy donors. The PCR employed 60 Vbeta primers together with 13 Jbeta primers. The data were produced by immunoSEQ multiplex PCR, yet TCRdb's version contains in-frame clones alone and is incomplete. This table holds 100,000 to 150,000 clones. Sequencing input: PBMCs. These receptors all stem from a man between 35 and 55 years old in good health and CMV-seronegative.

The chain employs TRBV4-2 and TRBJ2-4, with 8 bases identical to TRBD2. The V gene's germline CDR1 is LGHNA and CDR2 YNFKEQ. Losses at the gene ends were 6 bases for V and 8 bases for J; bases not matched to a gene: 9. This CDR3 has 14 residues. Here the CDR3 reads CASRAREGWDIQYF. The DNA for the CDR3 is TGTGCCAGCAGGGCACGGGAGGGTTGGGACATTCAGTACTTC.

The V and J genes are TRBV4-2 and TRBJ2-5; 7 bases map to TRBD1. The CDR3 has 16 residues. Losses at the gene ends were 0 bases for V and 2 bases for J; bases not matched to a gene: 6. Per germline, CDR1 LGHNA and CDR2 YNFKEQ. The CDR3 is CASSQDPGRGQETQYF. The DNA of the CDR3 is TGTGCCAGCAGCCAAGATCCCGGCAGGGGGCAAGAGACCCAGTACTTC.

The rearrangement uses TRBV7-2 and TRBJ2-7, with D possibly being TRBD1 (6 bases). Deletions cut 1 base from V and 9 bases from J, with 10 bases between. This CDR3 has 12 residues. Germline V gene data show CDR1 as SGHTA and CDR2 as FQGNSA. CDR3 loop: CASSLEGVPQYF. CDR3 DNA: TGTGCCAGCAGCTTAGAGGGGGTTCCGCAGTACTTC.

This chain joins TRBV30 and TRBJ2-7; 8 bases map to TRBD1. Germline loops: CDR1 GTSNPN, CDR2 SVGIG (reference sequence). CDR3 size: 13 residues. The V gene end was trimmed by 3 bases and the J gene end by 5 bases; junction bases not matched to a gene: 6. The CDR3 DNA reads as TGTGCCTGGAGGGCGCCAGGGGGCAACGAGCAGTACTTC. Amino acid sequence: CAWRAPGGNEQYF.

The chain joins TRBV6-1 to TRBJ2-7; 11 bases are shared with TRBD2. Germline trimming cut 9 bases from V and 0 bases from J; bases unmatched to any gene: 1. In germline, CDR1 is MNHNS, CDR2 SASEGT. This CDR3 contains 13 residues. The CDR3 here is CASTSGSSYEQYF. The DNA of the CDR3 is TGTGCCAGTACTAGCGGGAGCTCCTACGAGCAGTACTTC.

The chain combines TRBV6-6 with TRBJ2-7; D not certain. The CDR3 is 15 residues long. The germline gives CDR1 MNHNY, CDR2 SVGAGI (reference sequence). The V and J ends lost 0 bases and 3 bases respectively, with 12 bases between them. The CDR3 nucleotides are TGTGCCAGCAGTTACTCGGGCGCCAGTTACTACGAGCAGTACTTC. Translating it yields CASSYSGASYYEQYF.

The chain uses TRBV29-1 and TRBJ1-4; the D is unclear. The V gene lost 2 bases and the J gene lost 6 bases, with 7 bases spanning the gap. This CDR3 contains 12 residues. The germline gives CDR1 SQVTM, CDR2 ANQGSEA. CDR3 sequence: CSVESGDEKLFF. CDR3 coding DNA: TGCAGCGTTGAATCCGGGGATGAAAAACTGTTTTTT. Complete variable domain (other parts from reference TRBV29-1 and TRBJ1-4): SAVISQKPSRDICQRGTSLTIQCQVDSQVTMMFWYRQQPGQSLTLIATANQGSEATYESGFVIDKFPISRPNLTFSTLTVSNMSPEDSSIYLCSVESGDEKLFFGSGTQLSVL.

The chain is built from TRBV7-2 and TRBJ1-2; tentatively, D is TRBD1 (5 bases). The germline CDR1 and CDR2 sequences are SGHTA and FQGNSA. CDR3 size: 15 residues. V was pared by 2 bases and J by 8 bases, with 18 bases between. CDR3: CASSLSVGAGGGYTF. DNA for the CDR3: TGTGCCAGCAGCTTATCGGTTGGGGCAGGTGGAGGCTACACCTTC.

The rearrangement uses TRBV5-1 and TRBJ1-2, with TRBD1 matching 7 bases. There are 13 residues in the CDR3. Germline values: CDR1 SGHRS, CDR2 YFSETQ. V shed 5 bases, J shed 8 bases, and the junction held 9 bases outside the gene matches. CDR3 sequence: CASRDGQAPGYTF. The CDR3 coding sequence is TGCGCCAGCAGGGATGGACAGGCCCCAGGCTACACCTTC.

The J gene is TRBJ1-2, the V gene TRBV10-1; TRBD1 is a possible D gene (6 bases). From germline, CDR1 is WNHNN and CDR2 SYGVQD (reference sequence). CDR3 length: 14 amino acids. V was shortened by 7 bases and J by 7 bases, with 19 bases between the two germline ends. CDR3 amino acids: CASKLQGRFGGYTF. In DNA, the CDR3 is TGCGCCAGCAAACTACAGGGTAGGTTTGGTGGCTACACCTTC.

The chain recombines TRBV11-3 with TRBJ1-1; D may be TRBD1 (6 bases). This CDR3 region has 14 residues. Germline CDR1 reads SGHNT; CDR2 reads YENEEA. Trimming removed 5 bases from V and 5 bases from J, with 15 bases in between. CDR3 residues: CASSPRATGTEAFF. The CDR3 DNA sequence: TGTGCCAGCAGCCCTCGGGCGACAGGAACTGAAGCTTTCTTT.

This chain uses TRBV18 with TRBJ2-7, with D possibly TRBD1 on 6 matching bases. CDR3 length: 16 amino acids. V was shortened by 1 base and J by 6 bases, with 19 bases between the two germline ends. Germline CDR1 is KGHSH and CDR2 is LQKENI. The CDR3 DNA reads TGTGCCAGCTCACCACACCCTTTAGCAACAGGGACCGAGCAGTACTTC. Translation: CASSPHPLATGTEQYF. The entire variable domain, with the rest obtained from reference TRBV18 and TRBJ2-7, is as follows: NAGVMQNPRHLVRRRGQEARLRCSPMKGHSHVYWYRQLPEEGLKFMVYLQKENIIDESGMPKERFSAEFPKEGPSILRIQQVVRGDSAAYFCASSPHPLATGTEQYFGPGTRLTVT.

V gene TRBV6-1 combines with J gene TRBJ2-3; perhaps TRBD2 as D (5 bases). Germline CDR1 MNHNS, CDR2 SASEGT. V lost 7 bases to trimming and J lost 2 bases, with 10 bases between them. CDR3 length: 13 residues. CDR3 DNA: TGTGCCAGCACTGTGGACTTCACAGATACGCAGTATTTT. Translated: CASTVDFTDTQYF.

The chain combines TRBV18 with TRBJ1-2; D not resolved. The V and J ends lost 2 bases and 0 bases respectively, with 7 bases between them. The CDR3 contains 14 residues. Looked up from germline, CDR1 is KGHSH and CDR2 is LQKENI. CDR3 DNA: TGTGCCAGCTCACCAGCTACCACTAACTATGGCTACACCTTC. Translated, it gives CASSPATTNYGYTF. Supplemented by reference TRBV18 and TRBJ1-2, the full variable domain reads NAGVMQNPRHLVRRRGQEARLRCSPMKGHSHVYWYRQLPEEGLKFMVYLQKENIIDESGMPKERFSAEFPKEGPSILRIQQVVRGDSAAYFCASSPATTNYGYTFGSGTRLTVV.

This chain joins TRBV7-8 and TRBJ1-5, with TRBD1 identical over 7 bases. The CDR3 covers 16 residues. Germline CDR1 reads SGHVS; CDR2 reads FQNEAQ. The ends lost 4 bases at V and 0 bases at J; junction bases unmatched: 6. Written as DNA, the CDR3 is TGTGCCAGCAGCTCGGGACAGCTTTATAGCAATCAGCCCCAGCATTTT. Translating it yields CASSSGQLYSNQPQHF.

The rearrangement uses TRBV30 and TRBJ2-3; 7 bases agree with TRBD2. Germline trimming cut 0 bases from V and 1 base from J; bases unmatched to any gene: 7. CDR3 length: 16 residues. From germline, CDR1 is GTSNPN and CDR2 SVGIG (reference sequence). The CDR3 coding sequence is TGTGCCTGGAGTGTCCCAATCCTAGCGGGCACAGATACGCAGTATTTT. Translating gives CAWSVPILAGTDTQYF.

For the CDR3, the DNA is TGTGCCAGCCTCCCACGGACAGTTGCCGAGCAGTACTTC. Amino acid sequence: CASLPRTVAEQYF. This chain joins TRBV6-4 and TRBJ2-7; D perhaps matches TRBD1 (6 bases). This CDR3 is built from 13 residues. With 8 bases removed from V and 6 bases from J, the gap between germline ends came to 17 bases. Germline V CDR1 and CDR2: MRHNA, SNTAGT.

V usage is TRBV7-2 and J usage is TRBJ2-1; D is unresolved. Trimming pared 6 bases from V and 1 base from J, leaving 10 bases between. Germline CDR1 reads SGHTA; CDR2 reads FQGNSA. This CDR3 spans 14 amino acids. The DNA for the CDR3 is TGTGCCAGCAGTCGATCTAGTTCCTACAATGAGCAGTTCTTC. Its translation: CASSRSSSYNEQFF.

The chain uses TRBV9 and TRBJ2-7, with D perhaps matching TRBD2 (5 bases). Per germline, CDR1 SGDLS and CDR2 YYNGEE. The V gene lost 3 bases and the J gene lost 2 bases, with 15 bases spanning the gap. The CDR3 is 15 residues long. The CDR3 reads CASSERPSNPYEQYF. The DNA of the CDR3 is TGTGCCAGCAGCGAGCGGCCCTCCAACCCCTACGAGCAGTACTTC.

V is TRBV7-9 and J is TRBJ2-1; the D gene is possibly TRBD2 (5 bases). V lost 2 bases, J lost 10 bases, and 12 bases lay in between. CDR1 is SEHNR and CDR2 is FQNEAQ in the germline V gene (reference sequence). The CDR3 extends over 13 amino acids. This CDR3 is CASSLRTDLEQFF. DNA for the CDR3: TGTGCCAGCAGCTTACGAACGGACTTGGAGCAGTTCTTC.